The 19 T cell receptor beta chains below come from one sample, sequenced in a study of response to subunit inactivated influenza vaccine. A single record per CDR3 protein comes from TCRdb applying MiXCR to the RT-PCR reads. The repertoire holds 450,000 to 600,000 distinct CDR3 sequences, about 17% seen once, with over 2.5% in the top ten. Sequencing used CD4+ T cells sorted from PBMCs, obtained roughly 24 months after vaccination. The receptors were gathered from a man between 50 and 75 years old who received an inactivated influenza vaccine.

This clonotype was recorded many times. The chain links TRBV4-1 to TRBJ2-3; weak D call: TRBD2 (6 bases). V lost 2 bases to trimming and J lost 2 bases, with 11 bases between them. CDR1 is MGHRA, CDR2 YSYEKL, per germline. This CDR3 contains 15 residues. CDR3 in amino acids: CASSQLGLSTDTQYF. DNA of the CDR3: TGCGCCAGCAGCCAACTGGGACTTTCCACAGATACGCAGTATTTT.

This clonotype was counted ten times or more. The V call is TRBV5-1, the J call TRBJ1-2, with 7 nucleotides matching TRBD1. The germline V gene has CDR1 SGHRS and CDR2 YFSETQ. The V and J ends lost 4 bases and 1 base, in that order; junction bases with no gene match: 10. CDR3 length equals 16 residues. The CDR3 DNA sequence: TGCGCCAGCAGCCCGGGGACAGCTTCGCTTAACTATGGCTACACCTTC. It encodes CASSPGTASLNYGYTF. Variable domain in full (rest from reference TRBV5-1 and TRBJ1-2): KAGVTQTPRYLIKTRGQQVTLSCSPISGHRSVSWYQQTPGQGLQFLFEYFSETQRNKGNFPGRFSGRQFSNSRSEMNVSTLELGDSALYLCASSPGTASLNYGYTFGSGTRLTVV.

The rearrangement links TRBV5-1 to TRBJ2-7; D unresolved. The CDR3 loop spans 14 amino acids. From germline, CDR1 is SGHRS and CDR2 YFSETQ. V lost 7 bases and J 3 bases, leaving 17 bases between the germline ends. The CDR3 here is CASAINLGSYEQYF. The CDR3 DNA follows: TGCGCCAGCGCAATAAATCTGGGCAGCTACGAGCAGTACTTC.

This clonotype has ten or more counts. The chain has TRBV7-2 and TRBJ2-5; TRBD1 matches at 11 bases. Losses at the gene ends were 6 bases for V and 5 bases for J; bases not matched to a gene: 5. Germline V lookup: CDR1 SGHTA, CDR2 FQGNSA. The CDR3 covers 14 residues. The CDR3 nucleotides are TGTGCCAGCAGGGGGACAGGGGGGCGGGAGACCCAGTACTTC. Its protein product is CASRGTGGRETQYF.

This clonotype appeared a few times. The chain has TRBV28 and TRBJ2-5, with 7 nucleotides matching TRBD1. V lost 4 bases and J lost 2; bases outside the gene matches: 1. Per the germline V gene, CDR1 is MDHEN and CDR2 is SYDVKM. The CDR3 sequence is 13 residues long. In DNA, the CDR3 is TGTGCCAGCAGTTCGGGACAGCAAGAGACCCAGTACTTC. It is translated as CASSSGQQETQYF.

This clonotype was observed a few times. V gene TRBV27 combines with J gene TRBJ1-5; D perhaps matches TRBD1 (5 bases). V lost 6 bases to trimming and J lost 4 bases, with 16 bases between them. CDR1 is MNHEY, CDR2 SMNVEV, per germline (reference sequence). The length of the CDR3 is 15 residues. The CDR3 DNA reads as TGTGCCAGCAGAACCGGGACGGGAGGAAATCAGCCCCAGCATTTT. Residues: CASRTGTGGNQPQHF.

The CDR3 bases are TGCGCCAGCAGCTTGCGAGGGGCAGGGGCTATCCTCCATGAGCAGTTCTTC. It yields the protein CASSLRGAGAILHEQFF. The V call is TRBV5-1, the J call TRBJ2-1; D perhaps matches TRBD1 (6 bases). Deletions cut 1 base from V and 8 bases from J, with 22 bases between. The CDR3 is 17 amino acids. The germline CDR1 and CDR2 sequences are SGHRS and YFSETQ.

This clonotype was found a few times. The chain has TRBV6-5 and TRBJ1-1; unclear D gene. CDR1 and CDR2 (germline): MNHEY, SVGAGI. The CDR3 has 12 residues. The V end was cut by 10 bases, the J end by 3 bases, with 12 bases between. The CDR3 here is CATADVYTEAFF. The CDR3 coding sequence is TGTGCCACCGCGGACGTTTACACTGAAGCTTTCTTT.

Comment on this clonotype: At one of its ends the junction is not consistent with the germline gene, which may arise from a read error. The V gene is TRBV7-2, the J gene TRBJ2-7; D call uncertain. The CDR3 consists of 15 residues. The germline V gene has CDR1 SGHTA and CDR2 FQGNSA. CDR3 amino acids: CAGSLDLGSPYEQYF. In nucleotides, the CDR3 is TGTGCCGGCAGCTTAGACCTGGGTTCCCCCTACGAGCAGTACTTC.

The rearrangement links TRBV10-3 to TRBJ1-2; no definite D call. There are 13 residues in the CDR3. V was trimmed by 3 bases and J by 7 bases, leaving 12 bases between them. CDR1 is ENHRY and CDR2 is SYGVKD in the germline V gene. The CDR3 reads CAISDDGIGGYTF. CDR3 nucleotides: TGTGCCATCAGTGACGACGGAATTGGTGGCTACACCTTC.

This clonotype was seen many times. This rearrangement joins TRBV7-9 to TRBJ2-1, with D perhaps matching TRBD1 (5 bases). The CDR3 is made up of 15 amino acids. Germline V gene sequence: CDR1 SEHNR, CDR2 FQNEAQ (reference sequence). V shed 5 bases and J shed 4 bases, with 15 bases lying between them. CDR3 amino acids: CASSLDSPLYNEQFF. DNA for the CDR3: TGTGCCAGCAGCCTAGACAGTCCCCTTTACAATGAGCAGTTCTTC. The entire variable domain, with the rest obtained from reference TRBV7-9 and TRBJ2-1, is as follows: DTGVSQNPRHKITKRGQNVTFRCDPISEHNRLYWYRQTLGQGPEFLTYFQNEAQLEKSRLLSDRFSAERPKGSFSTLEIQRTEQGDSAMYLCASSLDSPLYNEQFFGPGTRLTVL.

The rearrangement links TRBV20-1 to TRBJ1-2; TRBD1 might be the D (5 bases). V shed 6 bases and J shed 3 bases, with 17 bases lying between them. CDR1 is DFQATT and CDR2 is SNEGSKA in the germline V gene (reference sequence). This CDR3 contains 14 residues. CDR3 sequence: CSATGQGNDYGYTF. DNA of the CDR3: TGCAGTGCCACGGGGCAGGGAAACGACTATGGCTACACCTTC.

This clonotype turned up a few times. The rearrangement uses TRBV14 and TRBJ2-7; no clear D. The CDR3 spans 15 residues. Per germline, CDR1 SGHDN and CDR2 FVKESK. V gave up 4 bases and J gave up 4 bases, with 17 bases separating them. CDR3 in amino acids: CASSPRDQSLYEQYF. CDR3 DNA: TGTGCCAGCAGCCCCCGCGACCAGAGCTTGTACGAGCAGTACTTC.

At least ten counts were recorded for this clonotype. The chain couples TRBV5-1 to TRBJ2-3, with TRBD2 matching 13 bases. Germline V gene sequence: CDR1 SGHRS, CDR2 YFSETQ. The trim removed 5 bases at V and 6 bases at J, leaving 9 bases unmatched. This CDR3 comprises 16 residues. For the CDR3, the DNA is TGCGCCAGCAGAGGGACTAGCGGGGCAACATTGGATACGCAGTATTTT. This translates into CASRGTSGATLDTQYF.

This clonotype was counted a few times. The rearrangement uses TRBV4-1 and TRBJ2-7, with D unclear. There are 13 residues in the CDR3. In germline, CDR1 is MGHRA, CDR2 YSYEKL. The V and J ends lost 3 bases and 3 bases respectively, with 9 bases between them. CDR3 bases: TGCGCCAGCAGCCAGGCACGCAACTACGAGCAGTACTTC. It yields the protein CASSQARNYEQYF.

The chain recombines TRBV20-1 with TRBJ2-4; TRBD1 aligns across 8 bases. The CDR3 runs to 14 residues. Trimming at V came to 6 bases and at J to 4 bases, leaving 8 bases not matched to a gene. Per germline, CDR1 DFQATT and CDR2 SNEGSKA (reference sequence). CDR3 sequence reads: CSANDRGAKNIQYF. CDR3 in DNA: TGCAGTGCCAACGACAGGGGAGCGAAAAACATTCAGTACTTC.

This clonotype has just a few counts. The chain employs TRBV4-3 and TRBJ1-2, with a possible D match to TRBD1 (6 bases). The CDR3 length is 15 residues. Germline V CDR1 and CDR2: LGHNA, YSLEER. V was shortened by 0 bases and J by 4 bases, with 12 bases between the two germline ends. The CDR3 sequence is CASSQDPTGSYGYTF. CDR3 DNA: TGCGCCAGCAGCCAAGACCCCACAGGGTCCTATGGCTACACCTTC.

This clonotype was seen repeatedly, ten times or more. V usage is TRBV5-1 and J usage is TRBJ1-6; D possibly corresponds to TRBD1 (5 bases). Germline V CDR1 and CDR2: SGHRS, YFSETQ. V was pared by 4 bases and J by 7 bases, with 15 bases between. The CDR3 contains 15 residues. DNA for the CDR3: TGCGCCAGCAGCGGTGGGACTGCCACCAATTCACCCCTCCACTTT. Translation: CASSGGTATNSPLHF.

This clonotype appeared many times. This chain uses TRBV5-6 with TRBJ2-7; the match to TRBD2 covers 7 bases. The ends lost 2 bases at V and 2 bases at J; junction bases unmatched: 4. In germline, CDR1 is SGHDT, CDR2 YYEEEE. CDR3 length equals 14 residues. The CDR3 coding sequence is TGTGCCAGCAGCTTAGGTGGGAGGGCCTACGAGCAGTACTTC. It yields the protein CASSLGGRAYEQYF.